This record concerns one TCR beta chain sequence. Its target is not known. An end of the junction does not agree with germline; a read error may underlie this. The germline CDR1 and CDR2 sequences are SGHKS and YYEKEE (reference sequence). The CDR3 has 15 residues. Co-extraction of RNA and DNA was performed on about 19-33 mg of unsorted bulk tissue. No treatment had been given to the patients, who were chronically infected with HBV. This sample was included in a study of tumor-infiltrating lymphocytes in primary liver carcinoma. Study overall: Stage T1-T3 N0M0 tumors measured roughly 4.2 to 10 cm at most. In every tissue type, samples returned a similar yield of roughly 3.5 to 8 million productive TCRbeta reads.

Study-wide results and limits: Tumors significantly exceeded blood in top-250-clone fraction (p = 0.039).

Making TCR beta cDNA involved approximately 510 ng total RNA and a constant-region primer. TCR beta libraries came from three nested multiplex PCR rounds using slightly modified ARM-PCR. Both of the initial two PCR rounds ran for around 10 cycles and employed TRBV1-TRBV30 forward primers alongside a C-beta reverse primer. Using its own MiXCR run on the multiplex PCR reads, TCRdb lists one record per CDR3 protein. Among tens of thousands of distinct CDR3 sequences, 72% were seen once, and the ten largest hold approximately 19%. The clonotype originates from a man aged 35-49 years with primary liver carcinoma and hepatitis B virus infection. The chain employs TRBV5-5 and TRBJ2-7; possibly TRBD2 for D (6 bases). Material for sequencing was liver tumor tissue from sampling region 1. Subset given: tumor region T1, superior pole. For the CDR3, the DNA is TGTGCCAGGAGCTACTCTCACGGGAGCTACTACGAGCAGTACTTC. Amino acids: CARSYSHGSYYEQYF.